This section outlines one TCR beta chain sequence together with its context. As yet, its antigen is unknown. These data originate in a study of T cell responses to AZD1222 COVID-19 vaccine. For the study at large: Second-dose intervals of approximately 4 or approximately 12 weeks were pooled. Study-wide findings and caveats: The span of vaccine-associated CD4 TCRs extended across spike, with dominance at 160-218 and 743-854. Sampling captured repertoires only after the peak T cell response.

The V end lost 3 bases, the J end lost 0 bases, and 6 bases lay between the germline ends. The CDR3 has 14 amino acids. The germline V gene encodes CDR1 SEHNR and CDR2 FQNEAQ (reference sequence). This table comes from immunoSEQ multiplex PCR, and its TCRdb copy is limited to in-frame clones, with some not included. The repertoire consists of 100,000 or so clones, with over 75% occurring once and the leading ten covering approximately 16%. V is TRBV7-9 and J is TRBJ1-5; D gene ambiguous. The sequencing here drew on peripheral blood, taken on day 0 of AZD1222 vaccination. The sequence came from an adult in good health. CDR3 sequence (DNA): TGTGCCAGCAGCTTCGGACTTAGCAATCAGCCCCAGCATTTT. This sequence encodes CASSFGLSNQPQHF. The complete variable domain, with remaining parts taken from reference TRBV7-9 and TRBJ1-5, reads DTGVSQNPRHKITKRGQNVTFRCDPISEHNRLYWYRQTLGQGPEFLTYFQNEAQLEKSRLLSDRFSAERPKGSFSTLEIQRTEQGDSAMYLCASSFGLSNQPQHFGDGTRLSIL.